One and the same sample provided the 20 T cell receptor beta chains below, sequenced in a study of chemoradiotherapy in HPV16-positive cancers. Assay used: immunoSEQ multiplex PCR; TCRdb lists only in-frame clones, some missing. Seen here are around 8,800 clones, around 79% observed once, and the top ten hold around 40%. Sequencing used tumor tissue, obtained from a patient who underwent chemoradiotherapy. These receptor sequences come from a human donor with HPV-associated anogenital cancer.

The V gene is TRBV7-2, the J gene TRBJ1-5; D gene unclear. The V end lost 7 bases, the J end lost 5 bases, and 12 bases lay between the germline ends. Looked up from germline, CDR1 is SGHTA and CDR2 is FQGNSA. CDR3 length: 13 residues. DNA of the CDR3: TGTGCCAGCACCAGGTCCCCGGATCAGCCCCAGCATTTT. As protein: CASTRSPDQPQHF.

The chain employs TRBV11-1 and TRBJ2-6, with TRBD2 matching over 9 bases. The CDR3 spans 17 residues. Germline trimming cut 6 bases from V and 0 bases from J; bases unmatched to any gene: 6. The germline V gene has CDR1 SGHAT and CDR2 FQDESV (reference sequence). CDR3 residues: CASSSSGTVSGANVLTF. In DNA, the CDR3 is TGTGCCAGCAGTTCTAGCGGGACCGTCTCTGGGGCCAACGTCCTGACTTTC.

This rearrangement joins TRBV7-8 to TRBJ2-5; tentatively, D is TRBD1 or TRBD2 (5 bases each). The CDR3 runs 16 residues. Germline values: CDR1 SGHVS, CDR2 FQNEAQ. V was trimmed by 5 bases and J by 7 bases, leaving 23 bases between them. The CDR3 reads CASSPLSGPEIVTQYF. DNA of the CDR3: TGTGCCAGCAGCCCTCTGTCGGGGCCTGAAATCGTGACCCAGTACTTC.

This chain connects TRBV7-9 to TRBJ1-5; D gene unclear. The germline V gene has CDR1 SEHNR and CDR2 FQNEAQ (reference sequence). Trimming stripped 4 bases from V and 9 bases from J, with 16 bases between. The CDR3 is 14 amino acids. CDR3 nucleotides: TGTGCCAGCAGCTCGAACCACGCAGGAGGGCCCCAGCATTTT. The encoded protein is CASSSNHAGGPQHF.

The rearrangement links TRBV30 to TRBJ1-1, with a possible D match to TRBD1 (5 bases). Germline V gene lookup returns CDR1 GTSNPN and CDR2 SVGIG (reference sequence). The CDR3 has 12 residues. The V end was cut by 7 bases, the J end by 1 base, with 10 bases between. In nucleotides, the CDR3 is TGTGCCTCGGGACGGAGGAACACTGAAGCTTTCTTT. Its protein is CASGRRNTEAFF. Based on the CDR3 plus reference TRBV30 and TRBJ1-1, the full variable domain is SQTIHQWPATLVQPVGSPLSLECTVEGTSNPNLYWYRQAAGRGLQLLFYSVGIGQISSEVPQNLSASRPQDRQFILSSKKLLLSDSGFYLCASGRRNTEAFFGQGTRLTVV.

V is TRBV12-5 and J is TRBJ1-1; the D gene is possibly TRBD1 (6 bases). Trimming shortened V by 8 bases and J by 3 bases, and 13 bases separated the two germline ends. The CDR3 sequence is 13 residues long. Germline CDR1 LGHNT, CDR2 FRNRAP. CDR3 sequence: CASTLQGYTEAFF. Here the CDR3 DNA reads TGTGCTAGTACCTTACAGGGTTACACTGAAGCTTTCTTT.

CDR3 bases: TGTGCCAGCAGTGAAACTAGCGGAGGGGGATCTGAGCAGTTCTTC. It is translated as CASSETSGGGSEQFF. The chain links TRBV2 to TRBJ2-1; 8 positions match TRBD2. The CDR3 length is 15 residues. Unmatched junction bases numbered 9, after V lost 2 bases and J lost 9 bases. Germline V lookup: CDR1 SNHLY, CDR2 FYNNEI.

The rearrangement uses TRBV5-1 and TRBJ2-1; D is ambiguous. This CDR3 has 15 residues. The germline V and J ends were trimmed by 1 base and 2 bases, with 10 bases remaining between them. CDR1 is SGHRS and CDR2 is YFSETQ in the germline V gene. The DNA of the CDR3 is TGCGCCAGCAGCTTGAACTTGGGGACCTACAATGAGCAGTTCTTC. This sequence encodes CASSLNLGTYNEQFF.

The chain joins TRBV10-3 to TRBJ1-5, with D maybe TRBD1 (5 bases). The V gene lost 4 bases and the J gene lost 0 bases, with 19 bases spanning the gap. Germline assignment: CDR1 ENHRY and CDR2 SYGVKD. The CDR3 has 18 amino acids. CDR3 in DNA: TGTGCCATCAGTGGAGACAGCCTGGCCTCTTATAGCAATCAGCCCCAGCATTTT. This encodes CAISGDSLASYSNQPQHF.

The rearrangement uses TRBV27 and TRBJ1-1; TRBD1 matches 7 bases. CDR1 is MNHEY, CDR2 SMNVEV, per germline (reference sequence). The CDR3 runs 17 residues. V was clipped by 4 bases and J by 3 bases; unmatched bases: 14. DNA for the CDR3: TGTGCCAGCAGTTCCCCCTGGATAGGGGGCCTTTACACTGAAGCTTTCTTT. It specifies CASSSPWIGGLYTEAFF.

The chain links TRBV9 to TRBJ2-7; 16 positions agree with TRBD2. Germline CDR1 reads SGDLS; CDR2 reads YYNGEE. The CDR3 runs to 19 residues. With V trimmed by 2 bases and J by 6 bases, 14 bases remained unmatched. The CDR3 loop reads CASSVSTSSGLAGGGEQYF. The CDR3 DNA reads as TGTGCCAGCAGCGTCTCGACCTCCTCGGGACTAGCGGGAGGGGGCGAGCAGTACTTC.

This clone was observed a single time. As DNA, the CDR3 is TGTGCCAGCAGCCCCGGACAGTCCTACGAGCAGTACTTC. Encoded protein: CASSPGQSYEQYF. The chain uses TRBV9 and TRBJ2-7; D may be TRBD1 (6 bases). The CDR3 is 13 amino acids. V was shortened by 4 bases and J by 1 base, with 9 bases between the two germline ends. Germline V lookup: CDR1 SGDLS, CDR2 YYNGEE. Using reference TRBV9 and TRBJ2-7 for the parts outside the CDR3, the full variable domain is DSGVTQTPKHLITATGQRVTLRCSPRSGDLSVYWYQQSLDQGLQFLIQYYNGEERAKGNILERFSAQQFPDLHSELNLSSLELGDSALYFCASSPGQSYEQYFGPGTRLTVT.

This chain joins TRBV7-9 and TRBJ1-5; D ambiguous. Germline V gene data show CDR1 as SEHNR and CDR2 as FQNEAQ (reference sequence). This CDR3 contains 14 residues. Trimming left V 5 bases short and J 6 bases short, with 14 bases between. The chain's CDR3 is CASSPMWTAQPQHF. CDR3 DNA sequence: TGTGCCAGCAGCCCAATGTGGACGGCTCAGCCCCAGCATTTT. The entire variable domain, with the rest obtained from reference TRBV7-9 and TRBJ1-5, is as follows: DTGVSQNPRHKITKRGQNVTFRCDPISEHNRLYWYRQTLGQGPEFLTYFQNEAQLEKSRLLSDRFSAERPKGSFSTLEIQRTEQGDSAMYLCASSPMWTAQPQHFGDGTRLSIL.

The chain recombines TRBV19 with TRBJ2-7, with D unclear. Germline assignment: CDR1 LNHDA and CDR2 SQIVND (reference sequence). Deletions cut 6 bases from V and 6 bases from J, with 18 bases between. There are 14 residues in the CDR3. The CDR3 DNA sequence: TGTGCCAGTAGATCCGGCCTGAGGTATGGCGAGCAGTACTTC. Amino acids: CASRSGLRYGEQYF.

This CDR3 is CASSGTDFSGNTIYF. CDR3 in DNA: TGTGCCAGCAGTGGGACAGATTTCTCTGGAAACACCATATATTTT. The rearrangement links TRBV2 to TRBJ1-3, with D maybe TRBD1 (6 bases). V was clipped by 4 bases and J by 0 bases, with 10 bases between them. Germline V CDR1 and CDR2: SNHLY, FYNNEI. This CDR3 spans 15 amino acids.

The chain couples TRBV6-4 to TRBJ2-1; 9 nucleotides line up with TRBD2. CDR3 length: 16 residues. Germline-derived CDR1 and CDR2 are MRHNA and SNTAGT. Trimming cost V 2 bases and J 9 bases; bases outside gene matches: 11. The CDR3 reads CASSDGWGLAKPEQFF. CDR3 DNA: TGTGCCAGCAGTGACGGCTGGGGACTAGCTAAGCCTGAGCAGTTCTTC.

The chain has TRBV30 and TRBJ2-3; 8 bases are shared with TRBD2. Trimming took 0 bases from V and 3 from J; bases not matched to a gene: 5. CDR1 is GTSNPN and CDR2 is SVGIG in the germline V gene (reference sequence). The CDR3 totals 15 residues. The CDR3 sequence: CAWSVRAGVTDTQYF. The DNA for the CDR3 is TGTGCCTGGAGTGTCAGAGCGGGAGTGACAGATACGCAGTATTTT.

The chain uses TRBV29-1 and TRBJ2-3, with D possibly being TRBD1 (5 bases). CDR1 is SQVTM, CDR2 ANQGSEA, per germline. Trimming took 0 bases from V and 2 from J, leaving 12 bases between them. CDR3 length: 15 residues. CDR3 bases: TGCAGCGTTGAAGATCGTCAGGGCTTCACAGATACGCAGTATTTT. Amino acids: CSVEDRQGFTDTQYF.

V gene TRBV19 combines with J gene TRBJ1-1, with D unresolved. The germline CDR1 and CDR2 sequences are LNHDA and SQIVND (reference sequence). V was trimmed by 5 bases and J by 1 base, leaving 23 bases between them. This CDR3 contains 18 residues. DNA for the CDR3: TGTGCCAGTAGTCCCCACCTCCCGGCCCCCGACAAGAACACTGAAGCTTTCTTT. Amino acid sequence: CASSPHLPAPDKNTEAFF.

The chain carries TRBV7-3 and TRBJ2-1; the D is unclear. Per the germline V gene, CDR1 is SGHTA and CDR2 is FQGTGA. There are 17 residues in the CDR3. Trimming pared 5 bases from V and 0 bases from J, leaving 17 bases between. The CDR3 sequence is CASSPPRRLSSYNEQFF. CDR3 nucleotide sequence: TGTGCCAGCAGCCCTCCGAGAAGGCTGAGCTCCTACAATGAGCAGTTCTTC.